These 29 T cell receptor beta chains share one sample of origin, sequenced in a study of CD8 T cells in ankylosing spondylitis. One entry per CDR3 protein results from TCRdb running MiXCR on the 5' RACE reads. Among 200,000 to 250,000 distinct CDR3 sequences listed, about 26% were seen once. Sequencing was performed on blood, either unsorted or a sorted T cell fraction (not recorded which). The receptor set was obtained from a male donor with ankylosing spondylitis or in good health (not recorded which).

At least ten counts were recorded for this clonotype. As DNA, the CDR3 is TGCAGCGTGGGGGACAGGGGCTACGAGCAGTACTTC. This codes for CSVGDRGYEQYF. The V call is TRBV29-1, the J call TRBJ2-7; the match to TRBD1 covers 10 bases. The CDR3 length is 12 residues. The J segment lost 3 bases and the V segment lost 6 bases, leaving 2 bases of the junction unmatched. Per the germline V gene, CDR1 is SQVTM and CDR2 is ANQGSEA.

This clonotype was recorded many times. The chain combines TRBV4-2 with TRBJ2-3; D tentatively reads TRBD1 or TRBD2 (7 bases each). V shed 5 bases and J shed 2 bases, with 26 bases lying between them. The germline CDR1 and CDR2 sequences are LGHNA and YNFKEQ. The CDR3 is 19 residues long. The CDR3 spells CASSTTGWIEGGPTDTQYF. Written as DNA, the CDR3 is TGTGCCAGCAGCACGACAGGGTGGATCGAGGGAGGGCCCACAGATACGCAGTATTTT.

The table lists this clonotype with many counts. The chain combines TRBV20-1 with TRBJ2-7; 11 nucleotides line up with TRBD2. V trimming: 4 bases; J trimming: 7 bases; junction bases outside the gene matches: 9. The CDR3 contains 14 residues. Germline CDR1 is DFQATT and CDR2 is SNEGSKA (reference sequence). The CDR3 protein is CSAIIAGGPGEQYF. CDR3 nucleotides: TGCAGTGCTATAATAGCGGGAGGGCCGGGTGAGCAGTACTTC.

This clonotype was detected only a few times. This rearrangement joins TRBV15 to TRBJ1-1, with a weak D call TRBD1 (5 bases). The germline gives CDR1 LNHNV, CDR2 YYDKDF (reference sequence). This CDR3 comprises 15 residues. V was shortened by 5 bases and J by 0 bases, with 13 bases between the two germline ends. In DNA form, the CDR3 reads TGTGCCACCAGCTTCTCCAGGGCCATGAACACTGAAGCTTTCTTT. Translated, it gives CATSFSRAMNTEAFF.

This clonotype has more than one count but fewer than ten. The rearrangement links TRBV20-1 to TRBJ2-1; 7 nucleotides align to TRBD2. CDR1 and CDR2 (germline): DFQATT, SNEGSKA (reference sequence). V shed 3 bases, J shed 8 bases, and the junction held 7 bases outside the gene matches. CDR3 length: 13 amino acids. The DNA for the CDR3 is TGCAGTGCTAGCCGGGAGGAAGGATATGAGCAGTTCTTC. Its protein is CSASREEGYEQFF.

CDR3 sequence: CSGRTGPNLAETQYF. DNA for the CDR3: TGCAGCGGCAGAACGGGACCAAACCTTGCGGAGACCCAGTACTTC. The chain recombines TRBV29-1 with TRBJ2-5, with D tentatively TRBD1 or TRBD2 (5 bases each). The V and J ends lost 7 bases and 5 bases respectively, with 23 bases between them. The CDR3 runs 15 residues. Per germline, CDR1 SQVTM and CDR2 ANQGSEA.

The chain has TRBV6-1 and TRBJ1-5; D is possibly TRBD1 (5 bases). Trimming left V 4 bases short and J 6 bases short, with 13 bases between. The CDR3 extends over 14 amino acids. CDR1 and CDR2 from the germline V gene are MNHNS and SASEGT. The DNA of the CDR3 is TGTGCCAGCAGTGCGGGGCAGGTGAGTCAGCCCCAGCATTTT. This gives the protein CASSAGQVSQPQHF.

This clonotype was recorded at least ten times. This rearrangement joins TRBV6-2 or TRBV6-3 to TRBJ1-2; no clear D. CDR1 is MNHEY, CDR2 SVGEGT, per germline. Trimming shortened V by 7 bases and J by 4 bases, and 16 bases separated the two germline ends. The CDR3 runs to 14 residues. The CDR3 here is CASKFGTEPYGYTF. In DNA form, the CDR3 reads TGTGCCAGCAAGTTCGGCACGGAGCCCTATGGCTACACCTTC.

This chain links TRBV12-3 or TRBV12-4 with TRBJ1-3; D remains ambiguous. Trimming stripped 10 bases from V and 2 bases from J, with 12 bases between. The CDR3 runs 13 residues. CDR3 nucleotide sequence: TGTGCCACCCGCCGGAGTGCTGGAAACACCATATATTTT. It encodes CATRRSAGNTIYF.

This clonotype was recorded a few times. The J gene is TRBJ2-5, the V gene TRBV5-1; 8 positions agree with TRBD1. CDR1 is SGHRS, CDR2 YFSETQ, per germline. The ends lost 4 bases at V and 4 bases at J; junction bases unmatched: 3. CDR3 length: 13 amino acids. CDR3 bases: TGCGCCAGCAGCATAGGACAGGGAGAGACCCAGTACTTC. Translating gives CASSIGQGETQYF.

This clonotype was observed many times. The CDR3 bases are TGTGCCAGCAGTGAGGAGGGGGAGTGGGAGACCCAGTACTTC. It is translated as CASSEEGEWETQYF. This chain joins TRBV25-1 and TRBJ2-5, with D possibly being TRBD1 or TRBD2 (6 bases each). V lost 3 bases and J lost 5, with 13 bases in between. CDR1 is MGHDK and CDR2 is SYGVNS in the germline V gene. This CDR3 contains 14 residues.

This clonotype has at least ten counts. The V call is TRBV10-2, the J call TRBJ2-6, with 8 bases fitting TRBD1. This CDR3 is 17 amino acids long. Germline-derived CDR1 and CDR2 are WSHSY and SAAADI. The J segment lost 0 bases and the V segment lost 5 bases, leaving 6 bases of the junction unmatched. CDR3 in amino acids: CASSPGTGNSGANVLTF. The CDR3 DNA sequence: TGCGCCAGCAGTCCCGGGACAGGAAACTCTGGGGCCAACGTCCTGACTTTC.

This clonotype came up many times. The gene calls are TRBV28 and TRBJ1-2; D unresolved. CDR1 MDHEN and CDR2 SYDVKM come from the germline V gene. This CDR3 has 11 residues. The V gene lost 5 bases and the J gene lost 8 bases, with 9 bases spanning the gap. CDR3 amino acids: CASSLVGGYTF. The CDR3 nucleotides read TGTGCCAGCAGTCTGGTTGGGGGCTACACCTTC.

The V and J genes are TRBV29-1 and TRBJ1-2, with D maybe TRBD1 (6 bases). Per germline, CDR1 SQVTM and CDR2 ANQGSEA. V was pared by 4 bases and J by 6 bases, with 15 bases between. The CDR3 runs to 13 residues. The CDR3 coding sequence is TGCAGCGTTGGAGGGGGGGGGTCCAATGGCTACACCTTC. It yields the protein CSVGGGGSNGYTF.

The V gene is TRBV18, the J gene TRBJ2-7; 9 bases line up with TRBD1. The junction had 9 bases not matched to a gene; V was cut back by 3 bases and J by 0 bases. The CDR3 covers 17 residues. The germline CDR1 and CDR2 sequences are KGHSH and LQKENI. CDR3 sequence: CASSPRTGVGGSYEQYF. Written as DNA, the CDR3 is TGTGCCAGCTCACCCAGGACAGGGGTCGGGGGCTCCTACGAGCAGTACTTC.

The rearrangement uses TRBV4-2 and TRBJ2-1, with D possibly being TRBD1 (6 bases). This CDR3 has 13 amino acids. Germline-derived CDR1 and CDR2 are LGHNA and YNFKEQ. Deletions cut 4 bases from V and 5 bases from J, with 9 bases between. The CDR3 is CASSPQGNNEQFF. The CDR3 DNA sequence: TGTGCCAGCAGCCCACAGGGAAACAATGAGCAGTTCTTC.

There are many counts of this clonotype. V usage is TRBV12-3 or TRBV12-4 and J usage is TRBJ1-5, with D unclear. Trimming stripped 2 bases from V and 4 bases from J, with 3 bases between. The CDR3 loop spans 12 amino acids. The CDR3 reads CASSLINQPQHF. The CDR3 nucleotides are TGTGCCAGCAGTTTAATTAATCAGCCCCAGCATTTT.

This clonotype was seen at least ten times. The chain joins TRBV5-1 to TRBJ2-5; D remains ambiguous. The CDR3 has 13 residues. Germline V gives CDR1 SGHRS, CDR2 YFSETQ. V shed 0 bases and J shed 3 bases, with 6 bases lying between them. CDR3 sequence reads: CASSLDTEETQYF. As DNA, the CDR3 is TGCGCCAGCAGCTTGGATACGGAAGAGACCCAGTACTTC.

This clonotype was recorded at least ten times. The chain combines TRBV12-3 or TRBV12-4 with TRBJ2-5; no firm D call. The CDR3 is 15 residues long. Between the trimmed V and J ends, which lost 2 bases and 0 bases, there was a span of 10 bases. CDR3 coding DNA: TGTGCCAGCAGTTTACCCCAGCAACACCAAGAGACCCAGTACTTC. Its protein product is CASSLPQQHQETQYF.

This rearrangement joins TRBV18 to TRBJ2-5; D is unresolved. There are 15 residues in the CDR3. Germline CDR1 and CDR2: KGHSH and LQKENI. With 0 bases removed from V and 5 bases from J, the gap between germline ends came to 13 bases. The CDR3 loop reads CASSPPAGTHETQYF. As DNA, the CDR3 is TGTGCCAGCTCACCACCGGCAGGAACGCATGAGACCCAGTACTTC.

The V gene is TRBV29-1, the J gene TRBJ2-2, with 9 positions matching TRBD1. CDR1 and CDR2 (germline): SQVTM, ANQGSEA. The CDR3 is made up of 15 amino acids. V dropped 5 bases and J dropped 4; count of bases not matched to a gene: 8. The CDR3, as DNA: TGCAGCGTTCCGACAGGGGGGCGGGGCACCGGGGAGCTGTTTTTT. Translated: CSVPTGGRGTGELFF.

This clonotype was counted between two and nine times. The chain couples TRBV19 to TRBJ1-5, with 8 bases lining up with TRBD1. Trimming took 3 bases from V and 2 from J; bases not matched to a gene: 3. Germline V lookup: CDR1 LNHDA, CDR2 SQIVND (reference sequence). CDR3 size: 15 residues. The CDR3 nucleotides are TGTGCCAGTAGTATGGACAGGGTTGGCAATCAGCCCCAGCATTTT. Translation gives CASSMDRVGNQPQHF.

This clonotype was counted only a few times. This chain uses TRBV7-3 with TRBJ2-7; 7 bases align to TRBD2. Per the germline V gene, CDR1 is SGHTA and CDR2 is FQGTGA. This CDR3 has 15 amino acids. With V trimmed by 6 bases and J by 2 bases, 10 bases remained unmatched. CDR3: CASSKQSGTTYEQYF. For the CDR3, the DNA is TGTGCCAGCAGTAAGCAGTCCGGGACTACCTACGAGCAGTACTTC.

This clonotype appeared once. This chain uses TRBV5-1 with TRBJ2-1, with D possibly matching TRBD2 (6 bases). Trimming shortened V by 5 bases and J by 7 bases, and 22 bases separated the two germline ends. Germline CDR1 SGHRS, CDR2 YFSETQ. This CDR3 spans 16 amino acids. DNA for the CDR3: TGCGCCAGCAGTATCCTTAGCGGTCGAGTGGGAAATGAGCAGTTCTTC. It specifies CASSILSGRVGNEQFF.

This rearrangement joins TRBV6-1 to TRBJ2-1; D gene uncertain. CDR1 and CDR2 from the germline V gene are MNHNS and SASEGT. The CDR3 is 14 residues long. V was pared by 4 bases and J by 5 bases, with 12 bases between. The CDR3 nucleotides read TGTGCCAGCAGTGTCGGCTCATTAAACAATGAGCAGTTCTTC. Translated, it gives CASSVGSLNNEQFF.

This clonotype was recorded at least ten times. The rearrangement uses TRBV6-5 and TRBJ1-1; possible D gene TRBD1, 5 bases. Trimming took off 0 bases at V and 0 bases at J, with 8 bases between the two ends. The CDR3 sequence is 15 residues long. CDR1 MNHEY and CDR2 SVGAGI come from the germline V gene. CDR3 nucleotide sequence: TGTGCCAGCAGTTACTCGGGGGGTATGAACACTGAAGCTTTCTTT. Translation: CASSYSGGMNTEAFF.

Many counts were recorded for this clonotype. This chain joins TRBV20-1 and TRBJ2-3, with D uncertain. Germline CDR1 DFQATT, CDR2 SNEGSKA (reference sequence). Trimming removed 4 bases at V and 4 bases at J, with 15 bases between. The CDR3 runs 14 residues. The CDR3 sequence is CSANSRAGADTQYF. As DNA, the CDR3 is TGCAGTGCTAACTCTCGAGCTGGCGCAGATACGCAGTATTTT.

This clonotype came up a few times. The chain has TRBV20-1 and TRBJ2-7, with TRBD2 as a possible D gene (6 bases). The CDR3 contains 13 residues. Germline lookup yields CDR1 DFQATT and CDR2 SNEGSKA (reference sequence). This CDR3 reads CSHRRGTSYEQYF. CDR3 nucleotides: TGCTCCCACCGGAGGGGAACCTCCTACGAGCAGTACTTC.

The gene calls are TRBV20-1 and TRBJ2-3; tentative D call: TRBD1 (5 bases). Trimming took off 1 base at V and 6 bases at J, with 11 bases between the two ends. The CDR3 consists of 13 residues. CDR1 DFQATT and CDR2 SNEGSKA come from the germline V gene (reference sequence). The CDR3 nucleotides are TGCAGTGCTAGAGTCTCGACAGCGGATACGCAGTATTTT. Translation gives CSARVSTADTQYF.